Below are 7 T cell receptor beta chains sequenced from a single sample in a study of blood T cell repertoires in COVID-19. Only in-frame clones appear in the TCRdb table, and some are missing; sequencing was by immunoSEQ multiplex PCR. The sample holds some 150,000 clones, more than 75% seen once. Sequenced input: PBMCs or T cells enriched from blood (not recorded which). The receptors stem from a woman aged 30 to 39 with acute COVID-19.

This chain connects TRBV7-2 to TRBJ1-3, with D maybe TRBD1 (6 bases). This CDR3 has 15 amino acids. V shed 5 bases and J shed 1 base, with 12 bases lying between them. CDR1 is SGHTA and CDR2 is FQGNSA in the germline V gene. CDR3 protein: CASSPWDTSGNTIYF. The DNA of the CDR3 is TGTGCCAGCAGCCCGTGGGACACTTCTGGAAACACCATATATTTT.

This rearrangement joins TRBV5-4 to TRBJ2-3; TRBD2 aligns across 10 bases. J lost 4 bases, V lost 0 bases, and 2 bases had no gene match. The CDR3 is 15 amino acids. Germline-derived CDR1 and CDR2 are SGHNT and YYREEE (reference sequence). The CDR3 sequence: CASSLGSGRSDTQYF. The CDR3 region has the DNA TGTGCCAGCAGCTTGGGTAGCGGGAGGTCAGATACGCAGTATTTT.

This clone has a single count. CDR3 nucleotide sequence: TGTGCCAGTACCCCCGGCGGGAGTAGAACCTACGAGCAGTACTTC. Translation gives CASTPGGSRTYEQYF. The chain has TRBV19 and TRBJ2-7, with 7 bases aligning to TRBD2. Germline V gene lookup returns CDR1 LNHDA and CDR2 SQIVND (reference sequence). Germline trimming cut 7 bases from V and 2 bases from J; bases unmatched to any gene: 11. CDR3 length: 15 amino acids. The variable domain in full, with the rest retrieved from reference TRBV19 and TRBJ2-7, is DGGITQSPKYLFRKEGQNVTLSCEQNLNHDAMYWYRQDPGQGLRLIYYSQIVNDFQKGDIAEGYSVSREKKESFPLTVTSAQKNPTAFYLCASTPGGSRTYEQYFGPGTRLTVT.

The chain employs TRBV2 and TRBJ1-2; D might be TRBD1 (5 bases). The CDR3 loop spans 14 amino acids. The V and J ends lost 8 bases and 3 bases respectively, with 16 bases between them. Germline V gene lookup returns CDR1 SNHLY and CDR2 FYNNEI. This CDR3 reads CASGLTQGHYGYTF. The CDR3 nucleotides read TGTGCCAGCGGCCTCACCCAGGGCCACTATGGCTACACCTTC.

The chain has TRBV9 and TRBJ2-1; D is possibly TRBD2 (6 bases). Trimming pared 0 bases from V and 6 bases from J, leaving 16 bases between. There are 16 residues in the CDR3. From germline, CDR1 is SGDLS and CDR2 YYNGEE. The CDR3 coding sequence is TGTGCCAGCAGCGTAGGAAGCTTTTCGGGAGTCAATGAGCAGTTCTTC. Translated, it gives CASSVGSFSGVNEQFF. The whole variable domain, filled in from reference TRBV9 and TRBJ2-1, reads DSGVTQTPKHLITATGQRVTLRCSPRSGDLSVYWYQQSLDQGLQFLIQYYNGEERAKGNILERFSAQQFPDLHSELNLSSLELGDSALYFCASSVGSFSGVNEQFFGPGTRLTVL.

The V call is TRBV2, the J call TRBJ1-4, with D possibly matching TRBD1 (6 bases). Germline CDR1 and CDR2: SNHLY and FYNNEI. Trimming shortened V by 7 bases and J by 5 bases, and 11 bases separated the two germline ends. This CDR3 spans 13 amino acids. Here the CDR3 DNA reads TGTGCCAGCAATTGGGACAAGAATGAAAAACTGTTTTTT. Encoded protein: CASNWDKNEKLFF.

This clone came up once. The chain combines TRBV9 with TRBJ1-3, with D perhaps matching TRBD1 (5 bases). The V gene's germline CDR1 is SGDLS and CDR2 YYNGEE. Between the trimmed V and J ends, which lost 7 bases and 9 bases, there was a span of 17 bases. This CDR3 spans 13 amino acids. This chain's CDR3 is CASSPSGMGTIYF. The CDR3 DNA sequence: TGTGCCAGCTCCCCGTCAGGGATGGGCACCATATATTTT. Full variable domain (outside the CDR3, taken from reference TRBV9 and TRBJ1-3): DSGVTQTPKHLITATGQRVTLRCSPRSGDLSVYWYQQSLDQGLQFLIQYYNGEERAKGNILERFSAQQFPDLHSELNLSSLELGDSALYFCASSPSGMGTIYFGEGSWLTVV.